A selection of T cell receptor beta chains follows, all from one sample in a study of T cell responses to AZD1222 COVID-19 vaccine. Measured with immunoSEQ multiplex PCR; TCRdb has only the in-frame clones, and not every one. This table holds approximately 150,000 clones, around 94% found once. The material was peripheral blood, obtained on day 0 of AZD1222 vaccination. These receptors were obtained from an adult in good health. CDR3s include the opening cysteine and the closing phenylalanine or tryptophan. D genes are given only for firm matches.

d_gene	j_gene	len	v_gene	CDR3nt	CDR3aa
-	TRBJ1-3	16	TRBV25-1	TGTGCCAGCAGTCTGGACACCCCGAGTGCTGGAAACACCATATATTTT	CASSLDTPSAGNTIYF
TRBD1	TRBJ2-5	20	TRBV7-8	TGTGCCAGCACCTTACTGACATACAGGACAGGGGCCACCGTCGCGAGGACCCAGTACTTC	CASTLLTYRTGATVARTQYF
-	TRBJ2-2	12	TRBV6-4	TGTGCCAGCAGTGCGAACACCGGGGAGCTGTTTTTT	CASSANTGELFF
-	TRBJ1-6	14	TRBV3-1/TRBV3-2	TGTGCCAGCAGCCAACAGGCGAGGGGGTCACCCCTCCACTTT	CASSQQARGSPLHF
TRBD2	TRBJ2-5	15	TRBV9	TGTGCCAGCAGCGTAGGGGCTAGCGGGGTAAAGACCCAGTACTTC	CASSVGASGVKTQYF
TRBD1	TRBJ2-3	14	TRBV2	TGTGCCAGCAGTCCCGGGACAGGGCCAGATACGCAGTATTTT	CASSPGTGPDTQYF
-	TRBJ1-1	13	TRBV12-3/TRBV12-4	TGTGCCAGCAGGGACAGAGTCAACACTGAAGCTTTCTTT	CASRDRVNTEAFF
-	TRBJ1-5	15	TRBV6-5	TGTGCCAGCAGGAAGGGCATTTTTAGCAATCAGCCCCAGCATTTT	CASRKGIFSNQPQHF
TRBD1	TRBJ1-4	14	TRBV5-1	TGCGCCAGCAGCTTCAGGGGGCTGGATGAAAAACTGTTTTTT	CASSFRGLDEKLFF
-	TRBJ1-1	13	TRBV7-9	TGTGCCAGCAGCGCGGGGGTGACCACTGAAGCTTTCTTT	CASSAGVTTEAFF
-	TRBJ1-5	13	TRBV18	TGTGCCAGCTCCCCCCATCCCAATCAGCCCCAGCATTTT	CASSPHPNQPQHF
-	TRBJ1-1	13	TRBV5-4	TGTGCCAGCAGCTTGGACGAGAACACTGAAGCTTTCTTT	CASSLDENTEAFF
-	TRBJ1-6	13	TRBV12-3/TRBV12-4	TGTGCCAGCAGTTTAGGCCAGGGCTCACCCCTCCACTTT	CASSLGQGSPLHF
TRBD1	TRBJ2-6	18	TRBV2	TGTGCCAGCAGGGCTCGGACAGGGGGCTGGTCTGGGGCCAACGTCCTGACTTTC	CASRARTGGWSGANVLTF
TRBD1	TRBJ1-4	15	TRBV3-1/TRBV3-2	TGTGCCAGCAGACCCCCGGGACAGGGAAGATGGAAACTGTTTTTT	CASRPPGQGRWKLFF
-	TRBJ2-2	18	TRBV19	TGTGCCAGTAGTATTAGGTTCGGGAGGGGGCGATACACCGGGGAGCTGTTTTTT	CASSIRFGRGRYTGELFF
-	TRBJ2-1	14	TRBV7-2	TGTGCCAGCAGCCCAACGGTCACAAACAATGAGCAGTTCTTC	CASSPTVTNNEQFF
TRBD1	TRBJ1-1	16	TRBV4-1	TGCGCCAGCAGCACAAGATTCGGAAGACAGGGGCGGGAAGCTTTCTTT	CASSTRFGRQGREAFF
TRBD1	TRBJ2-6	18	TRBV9	TGTGCCAGCAGCAGAGGACAGGGTATGATCTCTGGGGCCAACGTCCTGACTTTC	CASSRGQGMISGANVLTF
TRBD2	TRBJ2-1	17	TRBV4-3	TGCGCCAGCAGCCAAGATCGGGGTCTAGCGGATTACAATGAGCAGTTCTTC	CASSQDRGLADYNEQFF